The clone carrying this T cell receptor (beta chain) is medium-sized (0.01 to 0.1%) in the sample. Antigen specificity is unknown. A junction end diverges from the germline sequence, so it may reflect a read error. The sample belongs to a study of vaccination and CD4 T cells after COVID-19. Germline V lookup: CDR1 DFQATT, CDR2 SNEGSKA (reference sequence). The CDR3 consists of 12 residues. Time point denoted: late sampling 161 to 241 days after vaccination in three convalescent patients. This sample's treatment: roughly 11-day PBMC culture with coronavirus spike peptide pools or control peptides (ViraFEST assay). The Oncomine TCR Beta short-read assay was what sequenced the DNA obtained from cultured CD4+ T cells. MiXCR was run by TCRdb on the PCR reads, yielding one entry per CDR3 protein. The data show about 22,000 distinct CDR3 sequences, 30% to 35% seen once.

The chain combines TRBV20-1 with TRBJ1-2; D is perhaps TRBD1 (6 bases). The clonotype comes from a human donor who had recovered from COVID-19. Sequenced material: CD4+ T cells from blood, cultured in vitro, taken about 7 months after SARS-CoV-2 vaccination. For the CDR3, the DNA is TGCAGTGCTAGACTAAGAGGACAGACGAACGAATTC. It translates to CSARLRGQTNEF.